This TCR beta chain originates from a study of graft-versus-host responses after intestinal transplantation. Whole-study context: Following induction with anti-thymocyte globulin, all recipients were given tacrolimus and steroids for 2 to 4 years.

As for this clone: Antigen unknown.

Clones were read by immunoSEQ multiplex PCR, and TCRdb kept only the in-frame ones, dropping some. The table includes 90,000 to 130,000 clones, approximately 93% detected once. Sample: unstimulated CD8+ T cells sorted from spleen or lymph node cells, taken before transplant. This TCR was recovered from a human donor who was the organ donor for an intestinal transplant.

In DNA, the CDR3 is TGTGCCAGCAGTCGAAGGACAGGGGTAAACAATGAGCAGTTCTTC. It is translated as CASSRRTGVNNEQFF. The chain recombines TRBV28 with TRBJ2-1, with 9 bases matching TRBD1. Unmatched junction bases numbered 7, after V lost 5 bases and J lost 5 bases. The CDR3 extends over 15 amino acids. Germline CDR1 MDHEN, CDR2 SYDVKM.